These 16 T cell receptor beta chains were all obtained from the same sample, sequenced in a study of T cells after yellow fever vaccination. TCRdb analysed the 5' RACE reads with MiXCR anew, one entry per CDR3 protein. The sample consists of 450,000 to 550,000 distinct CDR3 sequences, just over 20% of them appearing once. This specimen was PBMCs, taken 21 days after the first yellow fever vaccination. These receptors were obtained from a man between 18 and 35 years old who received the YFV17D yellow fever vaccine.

The CDR3 DNA reads as TGCAGAATACCAGATCCCACTGAAGCTTTCTTT. It yields the protein CRIPDPTEAFF. The rearrangement uses TRBV20-1 and TRBJ1-1, with D uncertain. This CDR3 contains 11 residues. Per the germline V gene, CDR1 is DFQATT and CDR2 is SNEGSKA (reference sequence).

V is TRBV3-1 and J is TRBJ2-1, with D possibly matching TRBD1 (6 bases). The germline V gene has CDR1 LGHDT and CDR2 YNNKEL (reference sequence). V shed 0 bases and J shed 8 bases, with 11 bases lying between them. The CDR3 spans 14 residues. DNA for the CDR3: TGTGCCAGCAGCCAAGAGGGGGCCGGAGATGAGCAGTTCTTC. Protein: CASSQEGAGDEQFF.

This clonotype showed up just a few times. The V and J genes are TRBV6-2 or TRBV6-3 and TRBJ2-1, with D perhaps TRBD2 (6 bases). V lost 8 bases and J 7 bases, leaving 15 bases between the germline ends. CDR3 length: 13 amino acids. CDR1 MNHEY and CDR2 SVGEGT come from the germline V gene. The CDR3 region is CASGHTGGNEQFF. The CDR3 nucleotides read TGTGCCAGCGGTCACACCGGGGGTAATGAGCAGTTCTTC.

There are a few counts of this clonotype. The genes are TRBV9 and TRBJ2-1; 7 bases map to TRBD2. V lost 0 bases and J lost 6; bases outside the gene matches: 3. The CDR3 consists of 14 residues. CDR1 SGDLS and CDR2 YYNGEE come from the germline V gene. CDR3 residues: CASSVAAGVNEQFF. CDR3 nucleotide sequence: TGTGCCAGCAGCGTAGCGGCGGGGGTCAATGAGCAGTTCTTC.

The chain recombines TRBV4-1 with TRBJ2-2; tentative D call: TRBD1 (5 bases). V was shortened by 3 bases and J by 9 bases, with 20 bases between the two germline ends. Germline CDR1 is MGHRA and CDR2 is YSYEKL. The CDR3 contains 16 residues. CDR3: CASSQDLGRDRRELFF. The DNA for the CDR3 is TGCGCCAGCAGCCAGGACCTGGGCAGGGATCGCCGGGAGCTGTTTTTT.

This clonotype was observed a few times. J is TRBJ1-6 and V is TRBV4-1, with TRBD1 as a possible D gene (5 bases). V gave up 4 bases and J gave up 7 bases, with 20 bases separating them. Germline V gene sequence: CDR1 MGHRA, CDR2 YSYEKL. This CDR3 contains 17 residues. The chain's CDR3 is CASSRRGPLTENSPLHF. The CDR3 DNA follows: TGCGCCAGCAGCCGTCGGGGACCGTTAACCGAGAATTCACCCCTCCACTTT.

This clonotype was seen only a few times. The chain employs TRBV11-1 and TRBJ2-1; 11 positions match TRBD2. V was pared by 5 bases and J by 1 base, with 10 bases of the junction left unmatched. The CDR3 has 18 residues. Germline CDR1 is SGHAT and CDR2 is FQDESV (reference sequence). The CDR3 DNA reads TGTGCCAGCAGCATCACTAGCGGGGGTGATCGTTCCTACAATGAGCAGTTCTTC. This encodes CASSITSGGDRSYNEQFF.

CDR3 sequence reads: CASTQGGRTYNEQFF. The CDR3 bases are TGTGCCAGCACCCAGGGGGGGAGGACCTACAATGAGCAGTTCTTC. The J gene is TRBJ2-1, the V gene TRBV6-1; D could derive from TRBD1 or TRBD2 (7 bases each). V lost 7 bases and J 2 bases, leaving 15 bases between the germline ends. The CDR3 contains 15 residues. Germline-derived CDR1 and CDR2 are MNHNS and SASEGT.

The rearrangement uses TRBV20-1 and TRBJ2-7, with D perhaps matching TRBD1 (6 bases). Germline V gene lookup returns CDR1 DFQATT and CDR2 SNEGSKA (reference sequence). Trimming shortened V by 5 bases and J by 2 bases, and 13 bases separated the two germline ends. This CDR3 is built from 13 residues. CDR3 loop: CSAPGHEPYEQYF. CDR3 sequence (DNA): TGCAGTGCTCCGGGACATGAACCCTACGAGCAGTACTTC.

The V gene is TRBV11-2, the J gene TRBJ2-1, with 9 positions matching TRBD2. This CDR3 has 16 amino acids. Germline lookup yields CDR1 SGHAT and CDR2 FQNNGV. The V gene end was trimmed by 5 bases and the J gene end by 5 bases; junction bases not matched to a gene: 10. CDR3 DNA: TGTGCCAGCAGCCCCTGGGGTAGCGGGGGCCACAATGAGCAGTTCTTC. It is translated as CASSPWGSGGHNEQFF.

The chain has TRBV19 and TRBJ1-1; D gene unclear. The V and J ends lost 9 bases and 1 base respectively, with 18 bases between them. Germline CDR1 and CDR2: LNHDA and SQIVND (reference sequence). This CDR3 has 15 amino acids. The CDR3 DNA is TGTGCCAGCTCTAGGCATGAAGATGGGAACACTGAAGCTTTCTTT. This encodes CASSRHEDGNTEAFF.

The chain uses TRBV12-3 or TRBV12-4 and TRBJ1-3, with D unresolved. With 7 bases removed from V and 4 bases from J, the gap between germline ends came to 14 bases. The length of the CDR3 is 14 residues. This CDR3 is CASTVEGYGNTIYF. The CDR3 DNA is TGTGCCAGCACCGTCGAGGGTTACGGAAACACCATATATTTT.

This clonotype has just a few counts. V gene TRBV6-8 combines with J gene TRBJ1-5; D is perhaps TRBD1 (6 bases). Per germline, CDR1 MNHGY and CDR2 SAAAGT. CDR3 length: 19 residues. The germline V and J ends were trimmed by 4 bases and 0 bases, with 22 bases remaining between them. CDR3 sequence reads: CASSCNDRRDYFSNQPQHF. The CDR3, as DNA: TGTGCCAGCAGTTGTAACGACAGGCGGGATTATTTTAGCAATCAGCCCCAGCATTTT.

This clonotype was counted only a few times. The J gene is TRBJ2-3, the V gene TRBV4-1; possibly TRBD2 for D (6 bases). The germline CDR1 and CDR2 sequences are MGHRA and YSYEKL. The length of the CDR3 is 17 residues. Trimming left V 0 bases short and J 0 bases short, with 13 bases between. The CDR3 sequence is CASSQDLVRESTDTQYF. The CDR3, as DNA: TGCGCCAGCAGCCAAGATTTGGTCCGGGAGAGCACAGATACGCAGTATTTT.

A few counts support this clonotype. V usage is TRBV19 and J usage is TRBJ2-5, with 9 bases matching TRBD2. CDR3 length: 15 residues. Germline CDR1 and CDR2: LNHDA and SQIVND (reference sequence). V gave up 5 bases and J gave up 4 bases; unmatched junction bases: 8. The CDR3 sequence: CASSAGGGAGETQYF. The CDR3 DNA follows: TGTGCCAGTAGTGCTGGCGGGGGGGCGGGAGAGACCCAGTACTTC.

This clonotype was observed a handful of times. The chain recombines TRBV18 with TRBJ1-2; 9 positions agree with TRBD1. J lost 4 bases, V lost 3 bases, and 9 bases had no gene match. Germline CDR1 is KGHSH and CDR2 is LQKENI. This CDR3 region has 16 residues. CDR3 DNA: TGTGCCAGCTCACCTCGGGAAAGGGACAGGGCCTATGGCTACACCTTC. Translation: CASSPRERDRAYGYTF.